These 12 T cell receptor beta chains originate from one sample sequenced in a study of CD8+CD57+ T cells in acquired aplastic anemia. Genomic DNA templated the TCR beta VDJ and CDR3 profiling. In TCRdb, the reads were re-called with MiXCR into one record per CDR3 protein. The sample has about 240,000 distinct CDR3 sequences, more than 45% seen once; the top ten hold 7% to 9.5%. Patients selected for sequencing had displayed CD8+CD57+ cell expansion by flow cytometry. Material: sorted CD4+, CD8+, or CD8+CD57+ T cells (not recorded which) from PBMCs. The receptors were gathered from a human donor with aplastic anemia.

In its sample, this clonotype was seen a few times. This chain links TRBV29-1 with TRBJ2-5; 7 bases agree with TRBD1. Germline CDR1 is SQVTM and CDR2 is ANQGSEA. The J segment lost 3 bases and the V segment lost 4 bases, leaving 5 bases of the junction unmatched. CDR3 length: 13 residues. In DNA form, the CDR3 reads TGCAGCGTTGTGAGGGACAGCAAAGAGACCCAGTACTTC. Encoded protein: CSVVRDSKETQYF.

This chain uses TRBV19 with TRBJ2-2; D is unclear. The CDR3 covers 16 residues. From germline, CDR1 is LNHDA and CDR2 SQIVND (reference sequence). V was pared by 3 bases and J by 2 bases, with 13 bases between. The CDR3 DNA reads TGTGCCAGTAGTATTTCGGGTGGTACCAACACCGGGGAGCTGTTTTTT. Translated: CASSISGGTNTGELFF.

As regards this clonotype: A read error may explain this, as a much larger clone is one base away. J is TRBJ1-1 and V is TRBV4-3; possibly TRBD1 for D (5 bases). Germline CDR1 is LGHNA and CDR2 is YSLEER. V was trimmed by 4 bases and J by 5 bases, leaving 17 bases between them. The CDR3 consists of 15 residues. CDR3 loop: CASSPDRGEGTEAFF. DNA of the CDR3: TGCGCCAGCAGCCCAGATCGAGGGGAAGGGACTGAAGCTTTCTTT.

This clonotype was found many times. V is TRBV7-9 and J is TRBJ1-1; TRBD1 aligns across 8 bases. V was clipped by 5 bases and J by 0 bases; unmatched bases: 11. This CDR3 is built from 17 residues. Germline assignment: CDR1 SEHNR and CDR2 FQNEAQ (reference sequence). The CDR3 region has the DNA TGTGCCAGCAGCGGCCCGGGACAGGACTCCATGAACACTGAAGCTTTCTTT. This sequence encodes CASSGPGQDSMNTEAFF.

For this clonotype: Relative to the germline gene, one junction end is altered; a read error may explain this. V and J are TRBV7-9 and TRBJ1-1; possible D gene TRBD1, 5 bases. Germline V gives CDR1 SEHNR, CDR2 FQNEAQ (reference sequence). The CDR3 spans 14 residues. CDR3 loop: CASSFPGGATEAFF. The CDR3 nucleotides read TGTGCCAGCAGCTTCCCGGGGGGTGCCACTGAAGCCTTCTTT.

A word on this clonotype: The CDR3 carries no conserved terminal phenylalanine or tryptophan, so it likely arises from a read error. The DNA is omitted, as the CDR3 cannot be located on it reliably, and the CDR3 follows TCRdb's listing. The chain employs TRBV15 and TRBJ2-2; TRBD2, the table's D call, lacks a check against the DNA. Germline V lookup: CDR1 LNHNV, CDR2 YYDKDF (reference sequence). The CDR3 adds up to 12 amino acids, both ends counted. The CDR3 sequence: CATSRADQREYG.

This clonotype was observed at least ten times. The chain recombines TRBV20-1 with TRBJ2-7, with 16 bases identical to TRBD2. The length of the CDR3 is 16 residues. Germline V lookup: CDR1 DFQATT, CDR2 SNEGSKA (reference sequence). The V and J ends lost 0 bases and 3 bases, in that order; junction bases with no gene match: 2. The CDR3 sequence is CSARDGTSGGDYEQYF. The CDR3 DNA sequence: TGCAGTGCTAGAGATGGGACTAGCGGGGGGGACTACGAGCAGTACTTC.

This clonotype was detected once. The J gene is TRBJ1-1, the V gene TRBV20-1, with 9 nucleotides matching TRBD1. This CDR3 contains 14 residues. V was pared by 6 bases and J by 3 bases, with 8 bases of the junction left unmatched. Germline CDR1 DFQATT, CDR2 SNEGSKA (reference sequence). CDR3 sequence reads: CSASTGGRDTEAFF. In DNA form, the CDR3 reads TGCAGTGCCTCAACAGGGGGCAGGGACACTGAAGCTTTCTTT.

The chain has TRBV5-8 and TRBJ2-1; 7 bases line up with TRBD1. CDR1 SGHTS and CDR2 YDEGEE come from the germline V gene. Unmatched junction bases numbered 17, after V lost 4 bases and J lost 7 bases. The CDR3 length is 17 residues. As DNA, the CDR3 is TGTGCCAGCAGCGTAGTTCAAGAGGACAGGAGCGGTAATGAGCAGTTCTTC. Translated, it gives CASSVVQEDRSGNEQFF.

The chain couples TRBV7-8 to TRBJ2-7, with a weak D call TRBD1 (5 bases). The V end was cut by 5 bases, the J end by 5 bases, with 10 bases between. The CDR3 consists of 12 residues. Germline CDR1 is SGHVS and CDR2 is FQNEAQ. The CDR3 reads CASSPNRNEQYF. The CDR3 nucleotides read TGTGCCAGCAGCCCGAACAGGAACGAGCAGTACTTC.

For this clonotype: A much larger clone differs by one base, so this may be a read error. This chain links TRBV20-1 with TRBJ2-3, with 10 bases fitting TRBD1. CDR3 length: 13 residues. Germline CDR1 reads DFQATT; CDR2 reads SNEGSKA (reference sequence). J was trimmed by 8 bases and V by 5 bases; bases with no gene match: 7. The CDR3 protein is CSAPGTGECTQYF. CDR3 DNA sequence: TGCAGTGCTCCCGGGACAGGGGAATGTACGCAGTATTTT.

The table lists this clonotype with many counts. The chain uses TRBV13 and TRBJ2-7; 7 positions agree with TRBD1. CDR3 length: 14 amino acids. Germline-derived CDR1 and CDR2 are PRHDT and FYEKMQ (reference sequence). Trimming removed 0 bases from V and 6 bases from J; junction bases left unmatched: 5. DNA of the CDR3: TGTGCCAGCAGCTTAGGGACAGGGCTCTCCGAGCAGTACTTC. This encodes CASSLGTGLSEQYF.